These 21 T cell receptor beta chains were all obtained from the same sample, sequenced in a study of beta chain features in type 1 diabetes. Every bit of the isolated RNA underwent reverse transcription, so sequencing read expressed TCRB transcripts. Some clones are missing from TCRdb's copy, which holds only in-frame ones; the method was immunoSEQ multiplex PCR. The table includes about 350,000 clones, about 18% detected once. Sequenced input: naive CD4+ T cells from blood. All receptors derive from a woman under 30 in good health.

This clone was counted only a few times. Other DNA variants within this sample encode the same CDR3. This sequence joins TRBV18 and TRBJ2-5, with 9 bases that match TRBD1. The V and J ends lost 6 bases and 5 bases, in that order; junction bases with no gene match: 4. This CDR3 region has 13 residues. The germline V gene has CDR1 KGHSH and CDR2 LQKENI. Here the CDR3 reads CASSPGQGETQYF. The CDR3 region has the DNA TGTGCCAGCTCTCCCGGACAGGGGGAGACCCAGTACTTC.

This clone turned up a few times. The gene calls are TRBV16 and TRBJ2-7; perhaps TRBD2 as D (5 bases). V lost 4 bases and J lost 7, with 14 bases in between. Looked up from germline, CDR1 is KGHSY and CDR2 is FQNENV. The CDR3 runs to 13 residues. CDR3 protein: CASSRTGEGEQYF. The CDR3 coding sequence is TGTGCCAGCAGCCGGACCGGTGAGGGTGAGCAGTACTTC.

V and J are TRBV4-2 and TRBJ2-3; D is unresolved. There are 14 residues in the CDR3. Trimming cost V 1 base and J 2 bases, with 7 bases left between them. CDR1 LGHNA and CDR2 YNFKEQ come from the germline V gene. Here the CDR3 DNA reads TGTGCCAGCAGCCAAGGCCCTACCACAGATACGCAGTATTTT. It is translated as CASSQGPTTDTQYF.

This clone was found a few times. This chain uses TRBV4-2 with TRBJ2-1; possible D gene TRBD2, 6 bases. Per the germline V gene, CDR1 is LGHNA and CDR2 is YNFKEQ. With 0 bases removed from V and 10 bases from J, the gap between germline ends came to 13 bases. CDR3 length equals 14 residues. The CDR3 DNA sequence: TGTGCCAGCAGCCAAGATCCGGGGAGGCGAGAGCAGTTCTTC. Translating gives CASSQDPGRREQFF.

The chain combines TRBV18 with TRBJ2-7; TRBD2 matches 8 bases. The CDR3 is 15 amino acids. The ends lost 6 bases at V and 4 bases at J; junction bases unmatched: 11. Germline CDR1 reads KGHSH; CDR2 reads LQKENI. CDR3 nucleotide sequence: TGTGCCAGCTCCCCTGGTACTAGCGGTACTTACGAGCAGTACTTC. This translates into CASSPGTSGTYEQYF.

The chain carries TRBV5-1 and TRBJ2-5, with 11 bases aligning to TRBD1. The V and J ends lost 3 bases and 3 bases, in that order; junction bases with no gene match: 4. The CDR3 covers 15 residues. Germline CDR1 and CDR2: SGHRS and YFSETQ. For the CDR3, the DNA is TGCGCCAGCAGCTCTCGGACAGGGGGCGAAGAGACCCAGTACTTC. This gives the protein CASSSRTGGEETQYF.

The J gene is TRBJ1-4, the V gene TRBV30, with TRBD1 matching over 8 bases. Germline lookup yields CDR1 GTSNPN and CDR2 SVGIG (reference sequence). The CDR3 runs to 17 residues. J was trimmed by 5 bases and V by 1 base; bases with no gene match: 12. The CDR3 protein is CAWSANPTGDWNEKLFF. CDR3 nucleotides: TGTGCCTGGAGTGCCAACCCGACAGGGGACTGGAATGAAAAACTGTTTTTT.

CDR3 protein: CASSLGLRFLRGEQFF. The CDR3 DNA sequence: TGTGCCAGCAGCTTAGGCCTCCGGTTCTTAAGGGGTGAGCAGTTCTTC. The chain has TRBV13 and TRBJ2-1; a weak D match, TRBD1 (5 bases). Per the germline V gene, CDR1 is PRHDT and CDR2 is FYEKMQ (reference sequence). The CDR3 runs to 16 residues. The V end lost 0 bases, the J end lost 9 bases, and 18 bases lay between the germline ends.

This clone came up a few times. V usage is TRBV7-9 and J usage is TRBJ2-4; tentatively, D is TRBD2 (6 bases). Trimming removed 5 bases from V and 12 bases from J, with 11 bases in between. Germline CDR1 reads SEHNR; CDR2 reads FQNEAQ (reference sequence). This CDR3 has 11 amino acids. The CDR3 region is CASSPAGNQYF. CDR3 nucleotides: TGTGCCAGCAGCCCAGCGGGCAATCAGTACTTC.

This clone was counted between two and nine times. This chain links TRBV29-1 with TRBJ2-7; TRBD2 might be the D (5 bases). This CDR3 has 12 residues. The V gene's germline CDR1 is SQVTM and CDR2 ANQGSEA. The ends were cut back, 5 bases at V and 0 bases at J, with 8 bases in the middle. The CDR3 DNA reads TGCAGCGTTCGGGAAAGCTCCTACGAGCAGTACTTC. Residues: CSVRESSYEQYF.

This clone has a handful of counts. V usage is TRBV18 and J usage is TRBJ1-1; no reliable D call. Per germline, CDR1 KGHSH and CDR2 LQKENI. This CDR3 contains 15 residues. V was clipped by 0 bases and J by 5 bases, with 13 bases between them. CDR3 amino acids: CASSPPSGRWTEAFF. CDR3 in DNA: TGTGCCAGCTCACCACCCTCGGGAAGGTGGACTGAAGCTTTCTTT.

In this sample, this clone turned up a few times. This sequence joins TRBV2 and TRBJ2-3; D might be TRBD1 (5 bases). In germline, CDR1 is SNHLY, CDR2 FYNNEI. This CDR3 is built from 15 residues. The V end lost 2 bases, the J end lost 6 bases, and 15 bases lay between the germline ends. CDR3 coding DNA: TGTGCCAGCAGTGAATCCCGACAGCAAGGGGATACGCAGTATTTT. Its translation: CASSESRQQGDTQYF.

Only a few counts were recorded for this clone. The rearrangement joins TRBV30 to TRBJ2-3; TRBD1 agrees at 7 bases. This CDR3 comprises 15 residues. CDR1 is GTSNPN, CDR2 SVGIG, per germline (reference sequence). Unmatched junction bases numbered 6, after V lost 1 base and J lost 2 bases. CDR3 DNA: TGTGCCTGGAGTGATGGACAGGCCCACACAGATACGCAGTATTTT. Translating it yields CAWSDGQAHTDTQYF.

This clone has a handful of counts. The chain has TRBV20-1 and TRBJ1-2; no clear D gene. Germline loops: CDR1 DFQATT, CDR2 SNEGSKA (reference sequence). The CDR3 runs 11 residues. Trimming pared 5 bases from V and 4 bases from J, leaving 8 bases between. The CDR3 DNA follows: TGCAGTGCTTGGCCCCGCTATGGCTACACCTTC. It specifies CSAWPRYGYTF.

V and J are TRBV2 and TRBJ2-1; TRBD1 matches 7 bases. V lost 6 bases and J lost 4; bases outside the gene matches: 3. The germline V gene has CDR1 SNHLY and CDR2 FYNNEI. The CDR3 totals 13 residues. The DNA of the CDR3 is TGTGCCAGCAGGTCGGGACAGTACAATGAGCAGTTCTTC. It yields the protein CASRSGQYNEQFF.

On this clone: Compared with germline, one end of the junction differs, possibly owing to a read error. The CDR3 protein is CASTDSLNGKLFF. The CDR3 bases are TGTGCCAGCACGGACAGCCTTAATGGAAAACTGTTTTTT. The chain links TRBV27 to TRBJ1-4, with D perhaps matching TRBD1 (6 bases). CDR1 MNHEY and CDR2 SMNVEV come from the germline V gene (reference sequence). This CDR3 spans 13 amino acids. The full variable domain, with the rest looked up from reference TRBV27 and TRBJ1-4, is EAQVTQNPRYLITVTGKKLTVTCSQNMNHEYMSWYRQDPGLGLRQIYYSMNVEVTDKGDVPEGYKVSRKEKRNFPLILESPSPNQTSLYFCASTDSLNGKLFFGSGTQLSVL.

The chain uses TRBV2 and TRBJ2-1; tentative D call: TRBD2 (7 bases). Germline CDR1 and CDR2: SNHLY and FYNNEI. V lost 7 bases and J lost 7, with 17 bases in between. This CDR3 has 14 residues. In nucleotides, the CDR3 is TGTGCCAGCATTCCGGGGGGCTCCCAAAATGAGCAGTTCTTC. It is translated as CASIPGGSQNEQFF.

The chain joins TRBV6-6 to TRBJ2-3; 11 nucleotides align to TRBD2. The germline V gene has CDR1 MNHNY and CDR2 SVGAGI (reference sequence). The CDR3 extends over 16 amino acids. With 6 bases clipped from V and 6 bases from J, the junction kept 11 bases outside the gene matches. Here the CDR3 reads CASSFLSGGVQDTQYF. For the CDR3, the DNA is TGTGCCAGCAGCTTCCTTAGCGGGGGGGTGCAGGATACGCAGTATTTT.

This clone was detected only a few times. V and J are TRBV9 and TRBJ1-2, with TRBD1 matching over 10 bases. Trimming took 3 bases from V and 5 from J; bases not matched to a gene: 4. Per germline, CDR1 SGDLS and CDR2 YYNGEE. CDR3 length: 14 residues. The CDR3 loop reads CASSAWTGGYGYTF. CDR3 coding DNA: TGTGCCAGCAGCGCCTGGACAGGGGGTTATGGCTACACCTTC.

This clone has a handful of counts. The rearrangement uses TRBV4-3 and TRBJ2-5; 10 nucleotides agree with TRBD2. Germline lookup yields CDR1 LGHNA and CDR2 YSLEER. The V segment lost 6 bases and the J segment 5 bases; nucleotides outside the gene matches: 9. The CDR3 has 15 residues. The CDR3 region is CASSREAGGRETQYF. In DNA form, the CDR3 reads TGCGCCAGCAGTCGAGAAGCGGGGGGGCGGGAGACCCAGTACTTC.

CDR3 nucleotide sequence: TGTGCCAGTACTGTAGCAGATACGCAGTATTTT. Translating it yields CASTVADTQYF. J is TRBJ2-3 and V is TRBV7-2, with no clear D. Germline V gene sequence: CDR1 SGHTA, CDR2 FQGNSA. This CDR3 comprises 11 residues. Trimming took 9 bases from V and 4 from J, leaving 8 bases between them. Full variable domain (missing parts from reference TRBV7-2 and TRBJ2-3): GAGVSQSPSNKVTEKGKDVELRCDPISGHTALYWYRQSLGQGLEFLIYFQGNSAPDKSGLPSDRFSAERTGGSVSTLTIQRTQQEDSAVYLCASTVADTQYFGPGTRLTVL.